Detailed here is one T cell receptor beta chain. Antigen unknown. Trimming removed 5 bases at V and 8 bases at J, with 16 bases between. From germline, CDR1 is MNHNY and CDR2 SVGAGI (reference sequence). This CDR3 has 14 amino acids. This sample was included in a study of chemoradiotherapy in HPV16-positive cancers. Looking at the study overall: Functional T-cell assays on a couple of HPV16-positive patients' cells defined candidate HPV-specific clones and common TCR motifs. Overall study results and limits: Non-HPV-specific T cells did not expand in tumors during treatment, whereas candidate HPV-specific clones and E7-related motifs did. Only a couple of HPV16-positive patients supplied the functional HPV-specificity definition.

The data were produced by immunoSEQ multiplex PCR, yet TCRdb's version contains in-frame clones alone and is incomplete. This table has tens of thousands of clones, around 77% appearing once. Sequences were derived from blood, sampled from a patient who underwent chemoradiotherapy. V gene TRBV6-6 combines with J gene TRBJ1-5; the D gene is possibly TRBD1 (6 bases). The origin of this receptor is a human donor with HPV-associated anogenital cancer. CDR3 sequence: CASSLPGVSEPQHF. The CDR3 nucleotides read TGTGCCAGCAGTCTTCCAGGGGTTAGCGAGCCCCAGCATTTT.